Below are 13 T cell receptor beta chains sequenced from a single sample in a study of T-cell reconstitution after alpha-beta-depleted transplantation in children. TCRbeta library preparation incorporated unique molecular identifiers. TCRdb re-called the PCR reads with MiXCR, one entry per CDR3 protein. The repertoire holds some 550,000 distinct CDR3 sequences, with 23% as singletons. Material: PBMCs, mostly from graft donor cells, obtained 360 days after TCRalphabeta/CD19-depleted stem cell transplant. Receptor source: a boy younger than two who had a stem cell transplant for acute myeloid leukemia, so the T cells may come from the graft donor.

In this sample, this clonotype turned up once. The chain employs TRBV19 and TRBJ2-5, with 9 bases lining up with TRBD2. This CDR3 comprises 14 residues. Germline CDR1 reads LNHDA; CDR2 reads SQIVND (reference sequence). V gave up 6 bases and J gave up 2 bases; unmatched junction bases: 4. The CDR3 spells CASRTSGGQETQYF. Here the CDR3 DNA reads TGTGCCAGTAGGACTAGCGGAGGTCAAGAGACCCAGTACTTC.

This clonotype was observed a handful of times. This chain links TRBV6-1 with TRBJ2-7, with 11 bases that match TRBD2. The CDR3 runs to 15 residues. Per the germline V gene, CDR1 is MNHNS and CDR2 is SASEGT. The V segment lost 5 bases and the J segment 3 bases; nucleotides outside the gene matches: 6. CDR3 nucleotides: TGTGCCAGCAGTAAATCTAGCGGGGGGCACTACGAGCAGTACGTC. This translates into CASSKSSGGHYEQYV.

The rearrangement joins TRBV6-2 or TRBV6-3 to TRBJ1-2; no firm D call. Germline loops: CDR1 MNHEY, CDR2 SVGEGT. This CDR3 has 13 amino acids. The V and J ends lost 2 bases and 6 bases respectively, with 10 bases between them. The CDR3 DNA reads TGTGCCAGCAGTTACCCCCCGGGGAATGGCTACACCTTC. Its protein product is CASSYPPGNGYTF.

This chain connects TRBV28 to TRBJ2-1; perhaps TRBD1 as D (6 bases). The CDR3 has 15 amino acids. Between the trimmed V and J ends, which lost 5 bases and 5 bases, there was a span of 16 bases. Germline CDR1 and CDR2: MDHEN and SYDVKM. The DNA of the CDR3 is TGTGCCAGCAGTGGCCACAGGGTGGTGGACAATGAGCAGTTCTTC. Amino acids: CASSGHRVVDNEQFF.

This clonotype has at least ten counts. V usage is TRBV5-8 and J usage is TRBJ2-1, with 9 bases lining up with TRBD1. With V trimmed by 4 bases and J by 4 bases, 6 bases remained unmatched. Germline-derived CDR1 and CDR2 are SGHTS and YDEGEE. The length of the CDR3 is 15 residues. CDR3 protein: CASSRGQGLYNEQFF. DNA for the CDR3: TGTGCCAGCAGCAGGGGACAGGGACTGTACAATGAGCAGTTCTTC.

The rearrangement links TRBV4-3 to TRBJ2-6; D is perhaps TRBD1 (6 bases). The germline V gene has CDR1 LGHNA and CDR2 YSLEER. The CDR3 covers 18 residues. Trimming pared 0 bases from V and 4 bases from J, leaving 16 bases between. CDR3 in DNA: TGCGCCAGCAGCCAAGATGTCCGGGACACAGCCGGGGCCAACGTCCTGACTTTC. Protein: CASSQDVRDTAGANVLTF.

The chain carries TRBV12-3 or TRBV12-4 and TRBJ2-3; D is possibly TRBD2 (6 bases). V was shortened by 7 bases and J by 3 bases, with 17 bases between the two germline ends. The CDR3 contains 15 residues. The DNA for the CDR3 is TGTGCCAGCAATAATGGAGGGAAACTGACAGATACGCAGTATTTT. As protein: CASNNGGKLTDTQYF.

In its sample, this clonotype was seen a few times. The chain joins TRBV27 to TRBJ2-5; a possible D gene is TRBD2 (6 bases). The germline V gene encodes CDR1 MNHEY and CDR2 SMNVEV (reference sequence). The CDR3 spans 13 residues. Trimming took off 3 bases at V and 5 bases at J, with 10 bases between the two ends. Here the CDR3 reads CASSFMGRETQYF. CDR3 coding DNA: TGTGCCAGCAGTTTTATGGGGAGGGAGACCCAGTACTTC.

V gene TRBV7-8 combines with J gene TRBJ1-1, with D uncertain. V was shortened by 5 bases and J by 4 bases, with 17 bases between the two germline ends. Germline V CDR1 and CDR2: SGHVS, FQNEAQ. The CDR3 consists of 15 residues. The CDR3 nucleotides read TGTGCCAGCAGCCTAAGAATTGTGGGGTTCACTGAAGCTTTCTTT. Its translation: CASSLRIVGFTEAFF.

This clonotype was seen ten or more times. The DNA for the CDR3 is TGCAGCGTCCGATGGGGTACTAATGAAAAACTGTTTTTT. Translating gives CSVRWGTNEKLFF. J is TRBJ1-4 and V is TRBV29-1, with unresolved D. The germline V gene encodes CDR1 SQVTM and CDR2 ANQGSEA. The CDR3 totals 13 residues. V shed 6 bases and J shed 2 bases, with 10 bases lying between them. The full variable domain, rest sourced from reference TRBV29-1 and TRBJ1-4, is SAVISQKPSRDICQRGTSLTIQCQVDSQVTMMFWYRQQPGQSLTLIATANQGSEATYESGFVIDKFPISRPNLTFSTLTVSNMSPEDSSIYLCSVRWGTNEKLFFGSGTQLSVL.

There are many counts of this clonotype. The gene calls are TRBV7-2 and TRBJ1-6, with D unclear. CDR1 is SGHTA, CDR2 FQGNSA, per germline. This CDR3 is built from 15 residues. Trimming left V 3 bases short and J 1 base short, with 7 bases between. The CDR3 coding sequence is TGTGCCAGCAGCTTCTCCGGGTCCTATAATTCACCCCTCCACTTT. Translation: CASSFSGSYNSPLHF.

In its sample, this clonotype was seen many times. V gene TRBV7-2 combines with J gene TRBJ2-7; 10 nucleotides line up with TRBD2. Losses at the gene ends were 2 bases for V and 3 bases for J; bases not matched to a gene: 4. The CDR3 length is 15 residues. Germline-derived CDR1 and CDR2 are SGHTA and FQGNSA. CDR3 nucleotides: TGTGCCAGCAGCTTATACGGGACTAGCGACTACGAGCAGTACTTC. Translating it yields CASSLYGTSDYEQYF.

This chain links TRBV11-2 with TRBJ2-3; tentatively, D is TRBD2 (5 bases). This CDR3 is 12 amino acids long. Trimming cost V 5 bases and J 7 bases, with 10 bases left between them. CDR1 is SGHAT, CDR2 FQNNGV, per germline. The CDR3 region has the DNA TGTGCCAGCAGCCCGGGGTTTTATACGCAGTATTTT. As protein: CASSPGFYTQYF.